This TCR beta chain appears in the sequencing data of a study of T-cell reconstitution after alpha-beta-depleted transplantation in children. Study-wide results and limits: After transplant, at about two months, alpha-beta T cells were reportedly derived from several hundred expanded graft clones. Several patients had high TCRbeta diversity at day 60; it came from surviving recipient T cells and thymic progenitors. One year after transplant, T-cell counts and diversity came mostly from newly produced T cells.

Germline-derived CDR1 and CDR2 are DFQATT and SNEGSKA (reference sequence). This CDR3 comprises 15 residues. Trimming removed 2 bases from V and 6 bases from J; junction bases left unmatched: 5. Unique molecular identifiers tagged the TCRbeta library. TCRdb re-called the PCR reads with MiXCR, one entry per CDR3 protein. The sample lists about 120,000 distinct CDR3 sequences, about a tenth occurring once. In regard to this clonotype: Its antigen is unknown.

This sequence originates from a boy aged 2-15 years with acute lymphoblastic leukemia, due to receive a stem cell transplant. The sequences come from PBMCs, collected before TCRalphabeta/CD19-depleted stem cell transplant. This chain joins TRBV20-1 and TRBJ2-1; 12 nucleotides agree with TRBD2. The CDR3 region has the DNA TGCAGTGCTAGAAATCCTAGCGGGAGGGGCAATGAGCAGTTCTTC. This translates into CSARNPSGRGNEQFF.